One and the same sample provided the 12 T cell receptor beta chains below, sequenced in a study of shared clonotypes between healthy human individuals. Sequenced by immunoSEQ multiplex PCR; TCRdb stores in-frame clones only, minus some. The profile shows around 700,000 clones, approximately 79% of them singletons. The sample comprised memory CD4+ T cells sorted from blood. Subset: CD45RA-negative fraction. Source of these receptors: a woman aged 25 to 39 in good health.

V gene TRBV5-1 combines with J gene TRBJ2-1, with 8 bases aligning to TRBD2. Germline V gives CDR1 SGHRS, CDR2 YFSETQ. This CDR3 spans 16 amino acids. V lost 0 bases to trimming and J lost 2 bases; unmatched junction nucleotides: 4. The CDR3 DNA sequence: TGCGCCAGCAGCTTGGTTAGCGGGAACCCCTACAATGAGCAGTTCTTC. Translating it yields CASSLVSGNPYNEQFF.

V usage is TRBV6-5 and J usage is TRBJ1-2; 9 bases match TRBD1. Trimming cost V 2 bases and J 7 bases; bases outside gene matches: 11. CDR3 length equals 16 residues. CDR1 is MNHEY, CDR2 SVGAGI, per germline. This CDR3 is CASSYNQNRGHGGYTF. Written as DNA, the CDR3 is TGTGCCAGCAGTTACAATCAGAACAGGGGGCATGGTGGCTACACCTTC.

In this sample, this clone turned up once. The chain has TRBV7-2 and TRBJ2-5; D unclear. With 1 base removed from V and 5 bases from J, the gap between germline ends came to 8 bases. The CDR3 sequence is 13 residues long. Germline V gene data show CDR1 as SGHTA and CDR2 as FQGNSA. The CDR3 nucleotides are TGTGCCAGCAGCTTAGGGATCGGGGAGACCCAGTACTTC. Encoded protein: CASSLGIGETQYF. Supplemented by reference TRBV7-2 and TRBJ2-5, the full variable domain reads GAGVSQSPSNKVTEKGKDVELRCDPISGHTALYWYRQSLGQGLEFLIYFQGNSAPDKSGLPSDRFSAERTGGSVSTLTIQRTQQEDSAVYLCASSLGIGETQYFGPGTRLLVL.

The genes are TRBV7-8 and TRBJ2-2, with D perhaps matching TRBD2 (6 bases). The V gene lost 1 base and the J gene lost 5 bases, with 14 bases spanning the gap. Germline values: CDR1 SGHVS, CDR2 FQNEAQ. The CDR3 loop spans 16 amino acids. In nucleotides, the CDR3 is TGTGCCAGCAGCTTAGTATTCCTAGCGACTACCGGGGAGCTGTTTTTT. Its translation: CASSLVFLATTGELFF.

This sequence joins TRBV11-2 and TRBJ2-1, with TRBD1 matching over 7 bases. The CDR3 extends over 14 amino acids. Trimming at V came to 2 bases and at J to 9 bases, leaving 7 bases not matched to a gene. Germline V gives CDR1 SGHAT, CDR2 FQNNGV. The DNA for the CDR3 is TGTGCCAGCAGCTTAAACTACCCAGGGGGTGAGCAGTTCTTC. This translates into CASSLNYPGGEQFF. Based on the CDR3 plus reference TRBV11-2 and TRBJ2-1, the full variable domain is EAGVAQSPRYKIIEKRQSVAFWCNPISGHATLYWYQQILGQGPKLLIQFQNNGVVDDSQLPKDRFSAERLKGVDSTLKIQPAKLEDSAVYLCASSLNYPGGEQFFGPGTRLTVL.

This clone was seen more than once but under ten times. V gene TRBV6-1 combines with J gene TRBJ2-1, with 9 bases matching TRBD1. This CDR3 has 13 amino acids. Germline values: CDR1 MNHNS, CDR2 SASEGT. The V and J ends lost 10 bases and 5 bases, in that order; junction bases with no gene match: 6. DNA of the CDR3: TGTGCCATCATCCGGGACAGGGACAATGAGCAGTTCTTC. Protein sequence: CAIIRDRDNEQFF.

This clone was seen more than once but under ten times. The rearrangement uses TRBV6-5 and TRBJ1-1; D may be TRBD1 (6 bases). From germline, CDR1 is MNHEY and CDR2 SVGAGI. The CDR3 totals 15 residues. V was pared by 2 bases and J by 0 bases, with 10 bases between. The CDR3 sequence is CASSYGTNLNTEAFF. CDR3 sequence (DNA): TGTGCCAGCAGTTACGGGACAAACTTGAACACTGAAGCTTTCTTT.

The chain carries TRBV15 and TRBJ2-2; TRBD1 might be the D (6 bases). The CDR3 runs to 16 residues. Trimming left V 3 bases short and J 1 base short, with 12 bases between. Per the germline V gene, CDR1 is LNHNV and CDR2 is YYDKDF (reference sequence). The CDR3 DNA reads TGTGCCACCAGCAGGCGCCAGACAGGGAACACCGGGGAGCTGTTTTTT. This codes for CATSRRQTGNTGELFF.

The chain carries TRBV28 and TRBJ1-2; unclear D gene. Germline V gives CDR1 MDHEN, CDR2 SYDVKM. CDR3 length equals 15 residues. Between the trimmed V and J ends, which lost 5 bases and 0 bases, there was a span of 13 bases. Written as DNA, the CDR3 is TGTGCCAGCAGTCCATCTTACCGGTCTAACTATGGCTACACCTTC. Translating gives CASSPSYRSNYGYTF.

The rearrangement uses TRBV23-1 and TRBJ1-5, with unresolved D. TRBV23-1 is identified as an open reading frame with a role that is uncertain. V lost 2 bases, J lost 0 bases, and 8 bases lay in between. This CDR3 contains 15 residues. The chain's CDR3 is CASSQNSYSNQPQHF. CDR3 DNA sequence: TGCGCCAGCAGTCAAAATTCATATAGCAATCAGCCCCAGCATTTT.

This clone was observed once. The chain uses TRBV27 and TRBJ1-1, with D perhaps TRBD1 (6 bases). Trimming stripped 3 bases from V and 1 base from J, with 9 bases between. The CDR3 totals 14 residues. Germline V lookup: CDR1 MNHEY, CDR2 SMNVEV (reference sequence). CDR3 DNA: TGTGCCAGCAGTTTGGGGGCGTGGAACACTGAAGCTTTCTTT. Encoded protein: CASSLGAWNTEAFF.

The chain recombines TRBV7-3 with TRBJ2-5; no clear D. The CDR3 extends over 16 amino acids. V gave up 1 base and J gave up 5 bases, with 17 bases separating them. From germline, CDR1 is SGHTA and CDR2 FQGTGA. The CDR3 here is CASSLNGAPDGETQYF. The CDR3 nucleotides read TGTGCCAGCAGCTTAAACGGAGCTCCCGATGGGGAGACCCAGTACTTC.